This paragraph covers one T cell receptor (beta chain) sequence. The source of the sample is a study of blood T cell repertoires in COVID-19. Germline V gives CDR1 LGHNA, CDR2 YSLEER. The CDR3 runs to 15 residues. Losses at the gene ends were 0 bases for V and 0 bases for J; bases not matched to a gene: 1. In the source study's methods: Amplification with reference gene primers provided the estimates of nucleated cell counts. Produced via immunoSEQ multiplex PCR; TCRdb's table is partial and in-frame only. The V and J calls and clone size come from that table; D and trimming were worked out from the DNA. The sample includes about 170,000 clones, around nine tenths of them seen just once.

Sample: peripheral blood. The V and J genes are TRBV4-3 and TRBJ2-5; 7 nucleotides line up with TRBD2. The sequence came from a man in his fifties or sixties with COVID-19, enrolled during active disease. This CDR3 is CASSQDLADQETQYF. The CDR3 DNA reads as TGCGCCAGCAGCCAAGATCTAGCGGACCAAGAGACCCAGTACTTC.